One sample yielded the 10 T cell receptor beta chains listed below, sequenced in a study of blood T cell repertoires in COVID-19. The data were produced by immunoSEQ multiplex PCR, yet TCRdb's version contains in-frame clones alone and is incomplete. The table has about 61,000 clones, around 82% seen once; the top ten hold about 20%. Sequencing input: peripheral blood. Receptor source: a man aged 80 or over with active or convalescent COVID-19.

The J gene is TRBJ1-1, the V gene TRBV14; no clear D gene. Germline V CDR1 and CDR2: SGHDN, FVKESK. Between the trimmed V and J ends, which lost 0 bases and 1 base, there was a span of 3 bases. This CDR3 has 13 amino acids. The CDR3 DNA follows: TGTGCCAGCAGCCAAGACCGGAACACTGAAGCTTTCTTT. Protein product: CASSQDRNTEAFF.

This chain joins TRBV24-1 and TRBJ2-1; TRBD1 is a possible D gene (5 bases). CDR1 KGHDR and CDR2 SFDVKD come from the germline V gene. V gave up 9 bases and J gave up 9 bases, with 23 bases separating them. The CDR3 covers 15 residues. The CDR3 DNA is TGTGCCACCGGAGCAGGGCAGGGTTCGATAAGTGAGCAGTTCTTC. It is translated as CATGAGQGSISEQFF.

This sequence joins TRBV6-5 and TRBJ2-5; 9 bases map to TRBD2. The CDR3 is made up of 14 amino acids. Germline CDR1 MNHEY, CDR2 SVGAGI. Losses at the gene ends were 0 bases for V and 4 bases for J; bases not matched to a gene: 0. CDR3 DNA sequence: TGTGCCAGCAGTTACTCGCGGGGGGGAGAGACCCAGTACTTC. Encoded protein: CASSYSRGGETQYF.

The chain combines TRBV5-1 with TRBJ2-2, with 9 bases matching TRBD1. The germline gives CDR1 SGHRS, CDR2 YFSETQ. This CDR3 contains 15 residues. V shed 3 bases and J 5 bases; nucleotides not matched to a gene: 5. Here the CDR3 reads CASSSGQGLTGELFF. In nucleotides, the CDR3 is TGCGCCAGCAGCTCGGGACAGGGTTTAACCGGGGAGCTGTTTTTT.

This clone was found a few times. The chain carries TRBV5-6 and TRBJ2-2; TRBD2 agrees at 8 bases. With 5 bases clipped from V and 3 bases from J, the junction kept 15 bases outside the gene matches. CDR3 size: 18 residues. Germline V gives CDR1 SGHDT, CDR2 YYEEEE. This chain's CDR3 is CASRQPSGRGADTGELFF. In nucleotides, the CDR3 is TGTGCCAGCAGACAACCAAGCGGGCGGGGGGCGGACACCGGGGAGCTGTTTTTT.

The V call is TRBV28, the J call TRBJ2-2, with 10 positions matching TRBD1. In germline, CDR1 is MDHEN, CDR2 SYDVKM. Unmatched junction bases numbered 5, after V lost 3 bases and J lost 1 base. The CDR3 runs to 17 residues. CDR3 in DNA: TGTGCCAGCAGTTTGGACCGGGACAGGGGGAACACCGGGGAGCTGTTTTTT. Translated, it gives CASSLDRDRGNTGELFF.

The CDR3, as DNA: TGTGCCAGCATAGGGGGACTAGGCTCCTACGAGCAGTACTTC. Residues: CASIGGLGSYEQYF. This sequence joins TRBV28 and TRBJ2-7; 8 bases align to TRBD2. This CDR3 spans 14 amino acids. V shed 7 bases, J shed 0 bases, and the junction held 5 bases outside the gene matches. Looked up from germline, CDR1 is MDHEN and CDR2 is SYDVKM.

This chain's CDR3 is CSVQGTDLSSPLHF. CDR3 coding DNA: TGCAGCGTCCAAGGGACAGACCTCTCTTCACCCCTCCACTTT. The chain joins TRBV29-1 to TRBJ1-6; TRBD1 agrees at 7 bases. The germline CDR1 and CDR2 sequences are SQVTM and ANQGSEA. The V segment lost 6 bases and the J segment 9 bases; nucleotides outside the gene matches: 11. This CDR3 is built from 14 residues.

V and J are TRBV6-5 and TRBJ1-1, with unresolved D. There are 15 residues in the CDR3. The V gene lost 0 bases and the J gene lost 0 bases, with 8 bases spanning the gap. CDR1 and CDR2 (germline): MNHEY, SVGAGI. In DNA, the CDR3 is TGTGCCAGCAGTTACTCACAAACCATGAACACTGAAGCTTTCTTT. It specifies CASSYSQTMNTEAFF.

This clone was recorded a few times. The chain recombines TRBV4-3 with TRBJ2-6; D is perhaps TRBD1 (5 bases). The germline V gene encodes CDR1 LGHNA and CDR2 YSLEER. V was cut by 0 bases and J by 0 bases, with 15 bases left in between. This CDR3 spans 19 amino acids. The CDR3 here is CASSQESGSSYSGANVLTF. CDR3 sequence (DNA): TGCGCCAGCAGCCAAGAGTCAGGGTCAAGCTACTCTGGGGCCAACGTCCTGACTTTC.